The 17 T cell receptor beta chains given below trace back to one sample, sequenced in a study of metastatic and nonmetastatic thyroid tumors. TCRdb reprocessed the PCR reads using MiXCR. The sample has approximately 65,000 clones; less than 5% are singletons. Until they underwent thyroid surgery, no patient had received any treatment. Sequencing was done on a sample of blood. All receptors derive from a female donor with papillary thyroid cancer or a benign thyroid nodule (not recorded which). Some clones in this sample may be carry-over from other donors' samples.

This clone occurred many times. CDR3 nucleotide sequence: TGTGCCAGCAGTGGGCATAACCTCAATTCACCCCTCCACTTT. Protein sequence: CASSGHNLNSPLHF. The chain employs TRBV6-1 and TRBJ1-6; D is uncertain. The CDR3 runs to 14 residues. Germline-derived CDR1 and CDR2 are MNHNS and SASEGT. V dropped 4 bases and J dropped 7 bases, with 11 bases sitting between them.

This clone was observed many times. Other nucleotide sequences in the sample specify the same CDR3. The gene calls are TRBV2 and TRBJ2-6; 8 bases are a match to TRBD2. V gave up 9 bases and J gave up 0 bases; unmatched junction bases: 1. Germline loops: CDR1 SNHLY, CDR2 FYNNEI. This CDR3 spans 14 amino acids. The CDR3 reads CASRGGSGANVLTF. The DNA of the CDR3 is TGTGCCAGTCGGGGGGGCTCTGGGGCCAACGTCCTGACTTTC.

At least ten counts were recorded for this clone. CDR3 protein: CASSREGGKNTEAFF. The CDR3 DNA is TGTGCCAGCAGCCGAGAAGGGGGAAAGAACACTGAAGCTTTCTTT. The V call is TRBV6-1, the J call TRBJ1-1; D may be TRBD1 (6 bases). V was trimmed by 6 bases and J by 1 base, leaving 15 bases between them. Germline V lookup: CDR1 MNHNS, CDR2 SASEGT. This CDR3 has 15 amino acids.

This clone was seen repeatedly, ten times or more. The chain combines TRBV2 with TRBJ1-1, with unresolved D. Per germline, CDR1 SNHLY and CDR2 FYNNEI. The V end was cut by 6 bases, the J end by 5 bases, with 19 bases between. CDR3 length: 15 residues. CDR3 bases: TGTGCCAGCAGGGCCAACTGGGGTTTTCGGACTGAAGCTTTCTTT. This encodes CASRANWGFRTEAFF.

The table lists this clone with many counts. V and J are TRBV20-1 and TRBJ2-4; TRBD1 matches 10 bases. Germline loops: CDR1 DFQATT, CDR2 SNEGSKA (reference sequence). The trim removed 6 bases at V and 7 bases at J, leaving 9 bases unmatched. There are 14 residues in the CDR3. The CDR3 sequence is CSATPTGGFNIQYF. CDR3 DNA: TGCAGTGCCACCCCGACAGGGGGCTTCAACATTCAGTACTTC.

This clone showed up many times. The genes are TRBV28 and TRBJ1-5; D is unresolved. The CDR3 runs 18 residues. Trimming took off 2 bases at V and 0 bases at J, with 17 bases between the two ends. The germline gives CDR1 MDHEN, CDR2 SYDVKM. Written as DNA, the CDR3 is TGTGCCAGCAGTTTAAGCGGCAGGTCAATAGGTAGCAATCAGCCCCAGCATTTT. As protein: CASSLSGRSIGSNQPQHF.

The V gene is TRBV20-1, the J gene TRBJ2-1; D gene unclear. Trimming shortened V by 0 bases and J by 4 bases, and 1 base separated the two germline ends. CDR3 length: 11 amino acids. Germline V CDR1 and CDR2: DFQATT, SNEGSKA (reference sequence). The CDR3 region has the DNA TGCAGTGCTAGAGAATACAATGAGCAGTTCTTC. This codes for CSAREYNEQFF.

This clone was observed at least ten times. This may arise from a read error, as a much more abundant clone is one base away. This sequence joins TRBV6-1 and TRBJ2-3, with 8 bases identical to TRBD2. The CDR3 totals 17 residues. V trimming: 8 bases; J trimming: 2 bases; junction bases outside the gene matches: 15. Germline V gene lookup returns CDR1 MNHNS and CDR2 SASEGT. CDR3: CASSSPGTGGLTDTQYF. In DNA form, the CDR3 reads TGTGCCAGCTCCTCCCCGGGGACGGGAGGGCTCACAGATACGCAGTATTTT.

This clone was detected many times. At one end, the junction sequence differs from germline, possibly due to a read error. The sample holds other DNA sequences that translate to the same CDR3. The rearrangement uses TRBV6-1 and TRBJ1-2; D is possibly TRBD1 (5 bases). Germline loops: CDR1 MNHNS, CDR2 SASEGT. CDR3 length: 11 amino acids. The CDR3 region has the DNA TGCGCGGGGGGTGGCAGCTATGGCTACACCTTC. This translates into CAGGGSYGYTF.

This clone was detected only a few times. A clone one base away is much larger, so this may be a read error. CDR3 bases: TGTGCCAGCAGCATCCAAGATACCCAGTACTTC. It codes for CASSIQDTQYF. The chain joins TRBV11-3 to TRBJ2-5; no reliable D call. Germline V gene lookup returns CDR1 SGHNT and CDR2 YENEEA. This CDR3 comprises 11 residues.

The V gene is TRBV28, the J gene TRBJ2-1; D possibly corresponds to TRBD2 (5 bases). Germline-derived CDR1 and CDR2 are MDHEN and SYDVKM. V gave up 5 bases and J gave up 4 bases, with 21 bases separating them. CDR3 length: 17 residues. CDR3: CASSHTLGASVYNEQFF. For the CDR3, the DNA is TGTGCCAGCAGTCACACCCTGGGAGCTTCAGTTTACAATGAGCAGTTCTTC.

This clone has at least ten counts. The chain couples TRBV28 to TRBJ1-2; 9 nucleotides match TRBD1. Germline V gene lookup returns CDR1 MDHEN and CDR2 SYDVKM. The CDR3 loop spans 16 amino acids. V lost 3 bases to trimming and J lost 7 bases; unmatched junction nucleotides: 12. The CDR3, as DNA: TGTGCCAGCAGTTTCCTACAGCGGACAGGGGCCGGTGGCTACACCTTC. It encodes CASSFLQRTGAGGYTF.

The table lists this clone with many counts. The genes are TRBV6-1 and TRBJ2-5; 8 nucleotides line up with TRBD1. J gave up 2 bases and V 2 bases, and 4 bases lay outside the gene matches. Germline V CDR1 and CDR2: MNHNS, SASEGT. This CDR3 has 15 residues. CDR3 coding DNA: TGTGCCAGCAGTGAAAACAGGGGGAGACAAGAGACCCAGTACTTC. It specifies CASSENRGRQETQYF.

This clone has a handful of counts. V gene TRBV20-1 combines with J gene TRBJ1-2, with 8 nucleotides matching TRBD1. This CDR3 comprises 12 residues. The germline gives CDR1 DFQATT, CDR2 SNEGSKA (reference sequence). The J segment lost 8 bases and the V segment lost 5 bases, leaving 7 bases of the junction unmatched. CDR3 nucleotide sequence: TGCAGTGCTGTCAACAGGGGGAGGGGCTACACCTTC. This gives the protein CSAVNRGRGYTF.

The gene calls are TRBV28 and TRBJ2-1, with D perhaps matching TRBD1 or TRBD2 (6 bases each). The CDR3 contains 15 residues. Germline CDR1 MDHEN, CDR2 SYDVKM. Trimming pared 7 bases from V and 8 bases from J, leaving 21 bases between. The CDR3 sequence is CASTLWGALPYEQFF. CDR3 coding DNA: TGTGCCAGCACACTGTGGGGGGCGCTGCCCTATGAGCAGTTCTTC.

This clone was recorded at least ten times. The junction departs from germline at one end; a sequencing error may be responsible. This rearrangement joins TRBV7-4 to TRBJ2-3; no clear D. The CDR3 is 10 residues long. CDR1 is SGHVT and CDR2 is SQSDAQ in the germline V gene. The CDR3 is CASSKDTQYF. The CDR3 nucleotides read TGTGCCAGCAGCAAAGATACGCAGTATTTT.

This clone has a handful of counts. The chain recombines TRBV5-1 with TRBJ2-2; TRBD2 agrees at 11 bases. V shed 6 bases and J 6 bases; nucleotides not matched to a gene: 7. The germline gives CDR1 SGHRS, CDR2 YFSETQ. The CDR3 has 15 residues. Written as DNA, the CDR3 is TGCGCCAGCACTGCCATAGCGGGAGGGCCCGGGGAGCTGTTTTTT. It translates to CASTAIAGGPGELFF.